This T cell receptor (beta chain) was sequenced for a study of T cell changes during pregnancy in multiple sclerosis. This clone was seen once. Germline V lookup: CDR1 MGHDK, CDR2 SYGVNS. Deletions cut 2 bases from V and 6 bases from J, with 10 bases between. This CDR3 contains 14 residues. Here immunoSEQ multiplex PCR was the method, and the copy in TCRdb shows in-frame clones only, minus some. The table lists more than 50,000 clones, about 91% of them singletons. This sequence was found in a female donor in good health, enrolled as a control in a pregnancy study. This chain connects TRBV25-1 to TRBJ1-4, with D tentatively TRBD1 (5 bases). This specimen was peripheral blood, taken after pregnancy. DNA of the CDR3: TGTGCCAGCAGTGAACCAGGGTGGGATGAAAAACTGTTTTTT. Its translation is CASSEPGWDEKLFF. The variable domain in full, completed from reference TRBV25-1 and TRBJ1-4, reads EADIYQTPRYLVIGTGKKITLECSQTMGHDKMYWYQQDPGMELHLIHYSYGVNSTEKGDLSSESTVSRIRTEHFPLTLESARPSHTSQYLCASSEPGWDEKLFFGSGTQLSVL.